This T cell receptor (beta chain) was observed in a study of beta chain features in type 1 diabetes. This CDR3 is built from 14 residues. The germline V gene encodes CDR1 SGHDT and CDR2 YYEEEE. The V segment lost 7 bases and the J segment 1 base; nucleotides outside the gene matches: 4. The sequenced template was cDNA made from the entire isolated RNA. Read counts averaged around 3.6 million for samples of naive, central memory and regulatory T cells. Clones were read by immunoSEQ multiplex PCR, and TCRdb kept only the in-frame ones, dropping some. The sample gives over 40,000 clones, approximately 61% of which show up once; about 1.7% is in the top ten. Overall study findings and caveats: Among patients, naive, central memory and Treg TCRB repertoires appeared more similar than among healthy donors. All four CD4+ subsets of Type 1 diabetes patients contained TCRB CDR3s that were moderately but significantly shorter.

With respect to this clone: Its antigen is currently unknown.

The authors sorted CD4+ naive, central memory, regulatory and stem cell-like memory cells via CD45RO/CCR7/CD25/CD127/CD95/CD27. Without exception, sorted populations had purity beyond 98%. The chain links TRBV5-6 to TRBJ2-1; 8 bases are a match to TRBD2. The clonotype originates from a man aged 25-40 years with type 1 diabetes. Some clones in this sample may be carry-over from other donors' samples. Source material: Tregs from blood. DNA of the CDR3: TGTGCCAGCGGGGGCGGGGGGTCCTACAATGAGCAGTTCTTC. Its translation: CASGGGGSYNEQFF.